A selection of T cell receptor beta chains follows, all from one sample in a study of response to subunit inactivated influenza vaccine. Each CDR3 protein is one row after TCRdb ran MiXCR on the RT-PCR reads. The sample lists some 500,000 distinct CDR3 sequences; 13% were seen once. This specimen was PBMCs from blood, taken 45 days after vaccination. The receptors originated from a man aged 50 to 60 who received an inactivated influenza vaccine. Each CDR3 is given with its conserved first and last residue. Fields, in order: D gene, V gene, clone size, J gene, CDR3 DNA, CDR3 protein. The D gene is left open where the match is weak. The size field is filled for only some rows; it gives once, few, many or a size class.

d_gene: -; v_gene: TRBV7-2; abundance: -; j_gene: TRBJ2-1; CDR3nt: TGTGCCAGCAGCTTTACAGGGACGTCGCAGTTCTTC; CDR3aa: CASSFTGTSQFF
d_gene: TRBD2; v_gene: TRBV20-1; abundance: few; j_gene: TRBJ2-1; CDR3nt: TGCAGTGCTAGTGGAGTTAGCGGGAACTACAATGAGCAGTTCTTC; CDR3aa: CSASGVSGNYNEQFF
d_gene: -; v_gene: TRBV29-1; abundance: few; j_gene: TRBJ2-1; CDR3nt: TGCAGCGTTAAAGGGACTCGGACCGACGATGAGCAGTTCTTC; CDR3aa: CSVKGTRTDDEQFF
d_gene: -; v_gene: TRBV7-6; abundance: -; j_gene: TRBJ2-7; CDR3nt: TGTGCCAGCAGCTTAGGTTCCCACGAGCAGTACTTC; CDR3aa: CASSLGSHEQYF
d_gene: -; v_gene: TRBV12-3/TRBV12-4; abundance: few; j_gene: TRBJ1-5; CDR3nt: TGTGCCAGCAGAGCCGGCGGGGGCAATCAGCCCCAGCATTTT; CDR3aa: CASRAGGGNQPQHF
d_gene: TRBD1; v_gene: TRBV7-6; abundance: -; j_gene: TRBJ2-7; CDR3nt: TGTGCCAGCAGCTTAGGGACCGGGACAGGGTTATACGAGCAGTACTTC; CDR3aa: CASSLGTGTGLYEQYF
d_gene: TRBD2; v_gene: TRBV29-1; abundance: few; j_gene: TRBJ2-3; CDR3nt: TGCAGCGCCGTATCTTGGACTAGCGGGAGATCGGATACGCAGTATTTT; CDR3aa: CSAVSWTSGRSDTQYF
d_gene: -; v_gene: TRBV21-1; abundance: -; j_gene: TRBJ2-3; CDR3nt: TGTGCCAGCAAGCGACTAGCGGGCACATATCAAACTAGCACAGATACGCAGTATTTT; CDR3aa: CASKRLAGTYQTSTDTQYF
d_gene: TRBD2; v_gene: TRBV27; abundance: many; j_gene: TRBJ2-1; CDR3nt: TGTGCCAGCAGGGGACTAGCGGGAGGGCGAAATGAGCAGTTCTTC; CDR3aa: CASRGLAGGRNEQFF
d_gene: TRBD1; v_gene: TRBV6-5; abundance: -; j_gene: TRBJ1-1; CDR3nt: TGTGCCAGCAGCCGTGGGACAGTCGAAGCTTTCTTT; CDR3aa: CASSRGTVEAFF
d_gene: -; v_gene: TRBV6-1; abundance: many; j_gene: TRBJ2-5; CDR3nt: TGTGCCAGCAACCGACAGCCCCCTCGGTACCAAGAGACCCAGTACTTC; CDR3aa: CASNRQPPRYQETQYF
d_gene: TRBD1; v_gene: TRBV11-2; abundance: few; j_gene: TRBJ1-6; CDR3nt: TGTGCCAGCAGCTTAGATGCAGGGGGAAATTCACCCCTCCACTTT; CDR3aa: CASSLDAGGNSPLHF
d_gene: TRBD1; v_gene: TRBV24-1; abundance: -; j_gene: TRBJ2-1; CDR3nt: TGTGCCACCACGGGACAGAACTACAATGAGCAGTTCTTC; CDR3aa: CATTGQNYNEQFF
d_gene: TRBD2; v_gene: TRBV5-1; abundance: -; j_gene: TRBJ2-1; CDR3nt: TGCGCCAGCAGCTTTCTAGCGGGAGTTAACAATGAGCAGTTCTTC; CDR3aa: CASSFLAGVNNEQFF
d_gene: TRBD1; v_gene: TRBV5-1; abundance: few; j_gene: TRBJ1-2; CDR3nt: TGCGCCAGCAGCGGTGATATACAGGGGGGGAATGGCTACACCTTC; CDR3aa: CASSGDIQGGNGYTF
d_gene: -; v_gene: TRBV5-1; abundance: few; j_gene: TRBJ2-7; CDR3nt: TGCGCCAGCAGCTTGGCGCAGGGAAACGAGCAGTACTTC; CDR3aa: CASSLAQGNEQYF
d_gene: TRBD1; v_gene: TRBV20-1; abundance: few; j_gene: TRBJ1-5; CDR3nt: TGCAGTGCAGGACAGGGAGTTAATGAGCCCCAGCATTTT; CDR3aa: CSAGQGVNEPQHF
d_gene: -; v_gene: TRBV5-1; abundance: few; j_gene: TRBJ1-2; CDR3nt: TGCGCCAGCAGCTTGGGCACACCTCCTAACTATGGCTACACCTTC; CDR3aa: CASSLGTPPNYGYTF
d_gene: TRBD2; v_gene: TRBV12-3/TRBV12-4; abundance: many; j_gene: TRBJ2-7; CDR3nt: TGTGCCAGCAGACTGACTAGCGGGCCCTACGAGCAGTACTTC; CDR3aa: CASRLTSGPYEQYF
d_gene: -; v_gene: TRBV5-1; abundance: -; j_gene: TRBJ1-4; CDR3nt: TGCGCCAGCAGCGGAGGCAGGGAGAGAGAAAAACTGTTTTTT; CDR3aa: CASSGGREREKLFF
d_gene: -; v_gene: TRBV7-6; abundance: many; j_gene: TRBJ1-1; CDR3nt: TGTGCCAGCAGCTTAGAGGCAGACTTGAACACTGAAGCTTTCTTT; CDR3aa: CASSLEADLNTEAFF
d_gene: -; v_gene: TRBV18; abundance: -; j_gene: TRBJ2-2; CDR3nt: TGTGCCAGCTCACCAAACTTCCCTAACACCGGGGAGCTGTTTTTT; CDR3aa: CASSPNFPNTGELFF
d_gene: TRBD2; v_gene: TRBV12-3/TRBV12-4; abundance: few; j_gene: TRBJ2-1; CDR3nt: TGTGCCAGCGAGGCGGGGGGATTCGATGAGCAGTTCTTC; CDR3aa: CASEAGGFDEQFF
d_gene: TRBD2; v_gene: TRBV24-1; abundance: -; j_gene: TRBJ2-3; CDR3nt: TGTGCCACCAGTGATTCGGGGGGACTAGCGGTTTCGGATACGCAGTATTTT; CDR3aa: CATSDSGGLAVSDTQYF
d_gene: -; v_gene: TRBV6-2/TRBV6-3; abundance: many; j_gene: TRBJ2-7; CDR3nt: TGTGCCAGCAGTTTGAATACCCGGGGTACACCCTACGAGCAGTACTTC; CDR3aa: CASSLNTRGTPYEQYF
d_gene: -; v_gene: TRBV9; abundance: few; j_gene: TRBJ2-1; CDR3nt: TGTGCCAGCAGCGTAGCGGGGGCTACCTACAATGAGCAGTTCTTC; CDR3aa: CASSVAGATYNEQFF
d_gene: -; v_gene: TRBV20-1; abundance: few; j_gene: TRBJ1-5; CDR3nt: TGCAGTGGCCGGGACCCTGGGGGCAATCAGCCCCAGCATTTT; CDR3aa: CSGRDPGGNQPQHF
d_gene: -; v_gene: TRBV7-8; abundance: -; j_gene: TRBJ2-3; CDR3nt: TGTGCCAGCAGCTCCTTGACAGTTCCAGATACGCAGTATTTT; CDR3aa: CASSSLTVPDTQYF
d_gene: TRBD2; v_gene: TRBV29-1; abundance: -; j_gene: TRBJ2-7; CDR3nt: TGCAGCGTTGCAGCGGGGGGAGCCTACGAGCAGTACTTC; CDR3aa: CSVAAGGAYEQYF
d_gene: -; v_gene: TRBV7-2; abundance: many; j_gene: TRBJ2-5; CDR3nt: TGTGCCAGCAGCTTAGTGGGTAGAGAGACCCAGTACTTC; CDR3aa: CASSLVGRETQYF
d_gene: TRBD2; v_gene: TRBV11-2; abundance: many; j_gene: TRBJ2-7; CDR3nt: TGTGCCAGCAGCTTAGGACTAGCGGGGACTTACGAGCAGTACTTC; CDR3aa: CASSLGLAGTYEQYF
d_gene: -; v_gene: TRBV6-5; abundance: many; j_gene: TRBJ1-1; CDR3nt: TGTGCCAGCAGTTTAGTAAGGGGGGACAACGAAGCTTTCTTT; CDR3aa: CASSLVRGDNEAFF
d_gene: TRBD1; v_gene: TRBV29-1; abundance: -; j_gene: TRBJ2-7; CDR3nt: TGCAGCGTCACAGGGGGGAGCTCCTACGAGCAGTACTTC; CDR3aa: CSVTGGSSYEQYF
d_gene: TRBD1; v_gene: TRBV11-2; abundance: -; j_gene: TRBJ2-3; CDR3nt: TGTGCCAGCAGCTCGTACAGGGGACCCACAGATACGCAGTATTTT; CDR3aa: CASSSYRGPTDTQYF
d_gene: -; v_gene: TRBV7-2; abundance: -; j_gene: TRBJ1-1; CDR3nt: TGTGCCAGCAGCTTAGAGGGACGGAATACTGAAGCTTTCTTT; CDR3aa: CASSLEGRNTEAFF
d_gene: TRBD1; v_gene: TRBV10-3; abundance: many; j_gene: TRBJ1-1; CDR3nt: TGTGCCATCAGTGAGTGGGACAGGGGAAACACTGAAGCTTTCTTT; CDR3aa: CAISEWDRGNTEAFF
d_gene: TRBD2; v_gene: TRBV5-1; abundance: -; j_gene: TRBJ2-5; CDR3nt: TGCGCCAGCAGCTTGGGGCTAGCGGGAGTTAGATCGGAGACCCAGTACTTC; CDR3aa: CASSLGLAGVRSETQYF
d_gene: -; v_gene: TRBV9; abundance: few; j_gene: TRBJ2-1; CDR3nt: TGTGCCAGCAGCGTAGCCACAACGGGGCAGTTCTTC; CDR3aa: CASSVATTGQFF
d_gene: -; v_gene: TRBV5-5; abundance: few; j_gene: TRBJ2-5; CDR3nt: TGTGCCAGCAGCTCCGCAGGGGCGGTCCAAGAGACCCAGTACTTC; CDR3aa: CASSSAGAVQETQYF
d_gene: -; v_gene: TRBV24-1; abundance: -; j_gene: TRBJ1-5; CDR3nt: TGTGCCTTCAGGCAAGGGGCTCGTAATCAGCCCCAGCATTTT; CDR3aa: CAFRQGARNQPQHF
d_gene: TRBD1; v_gene: TRBV20-1; abundance: -; j_gene: TRBJ1-2; CDR3nt: TGCAGTGCTAGAGAACAAGTGACAGGGACCTATGGCTACACCTTC; CDR3aa: CSAREQVTGTYGYTF
d_gene: -; v_gene: TRBV20-1; abundance: -; j_gene: TRBJ2-2; CDR3nt: TGCGGTATATTTGGCCGCACCGGGGAGCTGTTTTTT; CDR3aa: CGIFGRTGELFF
d_gene: TRBD1; v_gene: TRBV15; abundance: few; j_gene: TRBJ1-3; CDR3nt: TGTGCCACCAGCCGGACGGGACAGGGAACTGGAAACACCATATATTTT; CDR3aa: CATSRTGQGTGNTIYF
d_gene: -; v_gene: TRBV20-1; abundance: few; j_gene: TRBJ2-6; CDR3nt: TGCAGTGCTAGTTTGGCGCGTGTCTCTGGGGCCAACGTCCTGACTTTC; CDR3aa: CSASLARVSGANVLTF
d_gene: TRBD1; v_gene: TRBV5-6; abundance: -; j_gene: TRBJ1-1; CDR3nt: TGTGCCAGCAGCTTGGGGCAGGGGGCGAGCACTGAAGCTTTCTTT; CDR3aa: CASSLGQGASTEAFF
d_gene: TRBD2; v_gene: TRBV11-2; abundance: -; j_gene: TRBJ2-1; CDR3nt: TGTGCCAGCAGCTACGGACTAGCGGGAGGGCCGCATCAAAACTTCTACAATGAGCAGTTCTTC; CDR3aa: CASSYGLAGGPHQNFYNEQFF
d_gene: -; v_gene: TRBV7-2; abundance: -; j_gene: TRBJ1-5; CDR3nt: TGTGCCAGCAAGGAGGGTATCAGCAATCAGCCCCAGCATTTT; CDR3aa: CASKEGISNQPQHF